This TCR beta chain comes out of a study of memory CD4+ T cells and cytomegalovirus serostatus. Across the study: Healthy Belgian adult donors included about nine CMV-positive and some 24 CMV-negative people.

Single viable CD3+CD4+CD8-CD45RO+ cells were sorted as the memory CD4+ T cells. CMV serostatus came from serum IgG against pp150, pp28, p38, p52. After thawing, CD4+ T cells were positively selected. Sequenced by immunoSEQ multiplex PCR; TCRdb stores in-frame clones only, minus some. The sample yields about 48,000 clones, about 77% seen once. CDR1 is MGHRA, CDR2 YSYEKL, per germline. The CDR3 sequence is 19 residues long. V dropped 0 bases and J dropped 0 bases, with 15 bases sitting between them. The receptor was derived from an adult in good health and CMV-seronegative. J is TRBJ2-6 and V is TRBV4-1; TRBD2 is a possible D gene (6 bases). The specimen was memory CD4+ T cells from blood. Here the CDR3 reads CASSQDPAGRGSGANVLTF. The CDR3 region has the DNA TGCGCCAGCAGCCAAGATCCCGCGGGGAGAGGCTCTGGGGCCAACGTCCTGACTTTC.